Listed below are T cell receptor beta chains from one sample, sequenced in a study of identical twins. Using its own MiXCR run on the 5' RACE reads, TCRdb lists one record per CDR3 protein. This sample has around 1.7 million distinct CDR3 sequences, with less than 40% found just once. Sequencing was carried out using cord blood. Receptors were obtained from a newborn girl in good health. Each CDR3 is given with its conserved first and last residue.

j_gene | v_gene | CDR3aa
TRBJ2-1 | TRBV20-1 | CSAWDRAWETQFF
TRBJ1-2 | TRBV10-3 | CAISEGTTNYGYTF
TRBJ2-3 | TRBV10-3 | CAISEYRASTDTQYF
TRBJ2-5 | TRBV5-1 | CASSLVTAPGEQYF
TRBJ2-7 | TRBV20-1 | CSARGTANEQYF
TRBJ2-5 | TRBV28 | CASSLWTGGTQYF
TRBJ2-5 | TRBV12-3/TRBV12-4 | CASSSGLEGFGAQYF
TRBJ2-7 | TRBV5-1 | CASSQTNRGITYEQYF
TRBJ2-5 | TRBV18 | CASSPPKGVTGETQYF
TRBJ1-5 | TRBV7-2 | CASSFDRGSNQPQHF
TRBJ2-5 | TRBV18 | CASSPRWGSQETQYF
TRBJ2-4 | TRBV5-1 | CASSPRAGIAKNIQYF
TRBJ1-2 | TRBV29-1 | CSVACSGLGIGYGYTF
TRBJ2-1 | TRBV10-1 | CASSETLSQEQFF
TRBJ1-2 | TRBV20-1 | CSARDRQQAYGYTF
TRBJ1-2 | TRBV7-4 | CASSLALPNYGYTF
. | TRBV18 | CASSPRSGTGSYEQYF
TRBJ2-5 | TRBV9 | CASSLYGEIQETQYF
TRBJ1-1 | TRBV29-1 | CSVGLENTEAFF
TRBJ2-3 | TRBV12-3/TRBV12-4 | CASSLDRGYTYTQYF
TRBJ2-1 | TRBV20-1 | CSAIGRKGGLDLGEQFF
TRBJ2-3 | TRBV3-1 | CASSPEGAGLYTDTQYF
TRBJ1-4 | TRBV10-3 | CAISELDRTGTEKLFF
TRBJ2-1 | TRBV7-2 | CASSLRSSGWGGFYNEQFF
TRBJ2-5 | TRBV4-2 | CASSQGQGPQETQYF
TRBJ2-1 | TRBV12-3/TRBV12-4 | CASSHGPGLASNEQFF
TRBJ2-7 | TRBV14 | CASSQDSLPFSSYEQYF
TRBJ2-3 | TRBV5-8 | CASPAAWDTQYF
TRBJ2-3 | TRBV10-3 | CAISEGRERDTQYF
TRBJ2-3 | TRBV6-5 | CASSYLRLAGTDTQYF
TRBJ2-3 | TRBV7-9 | CASSLGATSGGADTQYF
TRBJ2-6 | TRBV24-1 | CATSEGAGAYVLTF
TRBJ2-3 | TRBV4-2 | CASSQGFGVGDTQYF
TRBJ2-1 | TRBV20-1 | CSARDRNRGWDEQFF
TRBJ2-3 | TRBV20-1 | CSARAYTDTQYF
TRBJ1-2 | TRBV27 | CASSLSGNRGYTF
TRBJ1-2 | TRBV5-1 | CVSSLAGPENYGYTF
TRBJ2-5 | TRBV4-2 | CASSQKFSDSVGETQYF
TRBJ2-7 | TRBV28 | CASSSGPSSYEQYF
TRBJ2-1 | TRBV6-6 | CASRRVSDNEQFF
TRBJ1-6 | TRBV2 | CASSEAGRLPLHF